A single sample is the source of the 17 T cell receptor beta chains below, sequenced in a study of cytomegalovirus exposure and HLA in healthy donors. PCR employed 60 Vbeta and 13 Jbeta primers. Clones were read by immunoSEQ multiplex PCR, and TCRdb kept only the in-frame ones, dropping some. The sample holds 55,000 to 80,000 clones, 60% to 75% seen once. The sample consisted of PBMCs. The receptors derive from a man aged 65 to 79 in good health and CMV-seronegative.

Only a few counts were recorded for this clone. The chain couples TRBV6-5 to TRBJ2-3; the match to TRBD2 covers 9 bases. With 2 bases clipped from V and 0 bases from J, the junction kept 0 bases outside the gene matches. The CDR3 runs 15 residues. Germline V gene lookup returns CDR1 MNHEY and CDR2 SVGAGI. The CDR3 bases are TGTGCCAGCAGTTACACTAGCGGGAGCACAGATACGCAGTATTTT. Translating it yields CASSYTSGSTDTQYF.

The chain carries TRBV10-3 and TRBJ2-1; 7 bases are shared with TRBD1. Germline CDR1 reads ENHRY; CDR2 reads SYGVKD. This CDR3 has 15 residues. The junction had 13 bases not matched to a gene; V was cut back by 10 bases and J by 4 bases. The CDR3: CATLPGTETYNEQFF. CDR3 sequence (DNA): TGTGCCACCCTCCCTGGGACAGAAACTTACAATGAGCAGTTCTTC.

V is TRBV7-2 and J is TRBJ1-4; D possibly corresponds to TRBD1 (5 bases). This CDR3 spans 15 amino acids. The V gene's germline CDR1 is SGHTA and CDR2 FQGNSA. The V and J ends lost 5 bases and 8 bases respectively, with 18 bases between them. CDR3 DNA sequence: TGTGCCAGCAGCATATTAGGCGCAGGGCGGGAAAAACTGTTTTTT. Residues: CASSILGAGREKLFF.

V usage is TRBV28 and J usage is TRBJ1-2; D unresolved. The CDR3 is 17 residues long. From germline, CDR1 is MDHEN and CDR2 SYDVKM. The V and J ends lost 3 bases and 0 bases respectively, with 17 bases between them. The chain's CDR3 is CASSFPTAKKTNYGYTF. Here the CDR3 DNA reads TGTGCCAGCAGTTTTCCCACCGCTAAGAAAACTAACTATGGCTACACCTTC.

This chain's CDR3 is CASSYESSGANVLTF. In DNA form, the CDR3 reads TGTGCCAGCAGCTATGAGAGCTCTGGGGCCAACGTCCTGACTTTC. The J gene is TRBJ2-6, the V gene TRBV6-5; no clear D. The CDR3 runs to 15 residues. Trimming pared 6 bases from V and 0 bases from J, leaving 9 bases between. Germline CDR1 is MNHEY and CDR2 is SVGAGI.

There are a few counts of this clone. The rearrangement links TRBV6-5 to TRBJ2-7, with D possibly TRBD2 on 5 matching bases. The CDR3 spans 16 residues. Per the germline V gene, CDR1 is MNHEY and CDR2 is SVGAGI. Trimming pared 0 bases from V and 1 base from J, leaving 13 bases between. The CDR3 coding sequence is TGTGCCAGCAGTTACTCGAGGGTGATGGCATCCTACGAGCAGTACTTC. Translated: CASSYSRVMASYEQYF.

The chain couples TRBV18 to TRBJ1-1; D not resolved. CDR3 length: 15 amino acids. The ends were cut back, 5 bases at V and 0 bases at J, with 13 bases in the middle. The germline gives CDR1 KGHSH, CDR2 LQKENI. The chain's CDR3 is CASSSGRAMNTEAFF. The CDR3 nucleotides are TGTGCCAGCTCATCGGGGAGGGCGATGAACACTGAAGCTTTCTTT.

The CDR3 here is CASSLQTGHSGANVLTF. In DNA, the CDR3 is TGTGCCAGCAGCTTGCAGACAGGGCACTCTGGGGCCAACGTCCTGACTTTC. This chain joins TRBV5-5 and TRBJ2-6, with 7 bases identical to TRBD1. V trimming: 1 base; J trimming: 0 bases; junction bases outside the gene matches: 4. The length of the CDR3 is 17 residues. Germline CDR1 is SGHKS and CDR2 is YYEKEE (reference sequence). Looking up the rest from reference TRBV5-5 and TRBJ2-6 gives the full variable domain: DAGVTQSPTHLIKTRGQQVTLRCSPISGHKSVSWYQQVLGQGPQFIFQYYEKEERGRGNFPDRFSARQFPNYSSELNVNALLLGDSALYLCASSLQTGHSGANVLTFGAGSRLTVL.

V gene TRBV7-6 combines with J gene TRBJ1-1; D possibly corresponds to TRBD1 (6 bases). Deletions cut 4 bases from V and 1 base from J, with 13 bases between. This CDR3 is built from 15 residues. The germline gives CDR1 SGHVS, CDR2 FNYEAQ. The CDR3 DNA reads as TGTGCCAGCAGCTCGACGGACAGCCGGAACACTGAAGCTTTCTTT. Residues: CASSSTDSRNTEAFF.

The chain employs TRBV7-9 and TRBJ1-4; D gene uncertain. Per germline, CDR1 SEHNR and CDR2 FQNEAQ (reference sequence). This CDR3 is 16 amino acids long. With 5 bases removed from V and 2 bases from J, the gap between germline ends came to 15 bases. The CDR3 DNA reads TGTGCCAGCAGCCCCCGGAGGGTAGGGACTAATGAAAAACTGTTTTTT. It yields the protein CASSPRRVGTNEKLFF.

The chain employs TRBV6-1 and TRBJ2-1, with unresolved D. V lost 0 bases, J lost 0 bases, and 18 bases lay in between. The CDR3 runs 19 residues. The germline CDR1 and CDR2 sequences are MNHNS and SASEGT. CDR3 sequence: CASSEALVLTGSSYNEQFF. The DNA for the CDR3 is TGTGCCAGCAGTGAAGCGCTTGTCCTGACTGGAAGCTCCTACAATGAGCAGTTCTTC.

V is TRBV11-3 and J is TRBJ2-3; 9 bases are a match to TRBD1. The length of the CDR3 is 18 residues. The germline V gene encodes CDR1 SGHNT and CDR2 YENEEA. The V and J ends lost 5 bases and 0 bases, in that order; junction bases with no gene match: 12. CDR3 nucleotide sequence: TGTGCCAGCAGCCCGGGACAGGGAGGGACTCCTAGCACAGATACGCAGTATTTT. Its protein is CASSPGQGGTPSTDTQYF.

This chain joins TRBV29-1 and TRBJ1-1, with 7 bases aligning to TRBD1. This CDR3 spans 11 amino acids. CDR1 and CDR2 (germline): SQVTM, ANQGSEA. With 4 bases clipped from V and 7 bases from J, the junction kept 3 bases outside the gene matches. CDR3 coding DNA: TGCAGCGTTGTAGGGGGCCGTGAAGCTTTCTTT. It is translated as CSVVGGREAFF.

The chain is built from TRBV2 and TRBJ1-2; 10 nucleotides agree with TRBD1. Per germline, CDR1 SNHLY and CDR2 FYNNEI. The junction had 12 bases not matched to a gene; V was cut back by 6 bases and J by 8 bases. CDR3 length: 15 amino acids. CDR3 coding DNA: TGTGCCAGCAGCCCGACAGGGGGCGGTACGGGGGGCTACACCTTC. Translation gives CASSPTGGGTGGYTF.

The chain carries TRBV7-8 and TRBJ1-2, with 7 bases fitting TRBD1. This CDR3 comprises 14 residues. The V and J ends lost 0 bases and 8 bases, in that order; junction bases with no gene match: 6. The germline CDR1 and CDR2 sequences are SGHVS and FQNEAQ. CDR3 DNA: TGTGCCAGCAGCTTAGCGATTACAGGGGTCGGCTACACCTTC. Translation gives CASSLAITGVGYTF.

The chain is built from TRBV4-1 and TRBJ1-6; D is undetermined. Looked up from germline, CDR1 is MGHRA and CDR2 is YSYEKL. The V and J ends lost 1 base and 0 bases respectively, with 7 bases between them. The CDR3 contains 16 residues. The CDR3 DNA reads TGCGCCAGCAGCCAAGCCGAGAGCTCCTATAATTCACCCCTCCACTTT. Its translation is CASSQAESSYNSPLHF.

This chain connects TRBV7-9 to TRBJ2-3, with unresolved D. The V gene's germline CDR1 is SEHNR and CDR2 FQNEAQ (reference sequence). The length of the CDR3 is 15 residues. V was clipped by 1 base and J by 4 bases, with 12 bases between them. This chain's CDR3 is CASSLGPGFPDTQYF. CDR3 bases: TGTGCCAGCAGCTTAGGGCCCGGGTTCCCAGATACGCAGTATTTT.